The source of this T cell receptor beta chain is a study of T cell clonotyping in hematopoietic cell transplantation. Study-level background: Recipient samples before transplant were obtained post-cytoreduction. Study-level points and caveats: Pathologically expanded recipient clonotypes increased progressively from day 30 to day 180 as diversity fell. Broader posttransplant TCR repertoire diversity was predicted by graft donor and pretransplant recipient Inverse Simpson Index values.

Specified time point: recipient sample about 28 days before transplant, after cytoreduction. Blood collection times were about day -28 and days 30, 100, 180 posttransplant. TCRdb's copy holds only in-frame clones and misses some; the assay was immunoSEQ multiplex PCR. Of tens of thousands of clones in the sample, approximately 80% were seen once. As to this clone: Its specificity is unknown.

The CDR3 consists of 13 residues. V gave up 4 bases and J gave up 5 bases; unmatched junction bases: 7. From germline, CDR1 is GTSNPN and CDR2 SVGIG (reference sequence). The gene calls are TRBV30 and TRBJ2-7; 8 nucleotides align to TRBD2. The sequence derives from a woman aged 30 to 39 with chronic myeloid leukemia. Some clones in this sample may be carry-over from other donors' samples. Sequenced material: peripheral blood mononuclear cells, taken before stem cell transplant. DNA of the CDR3: TGTGCCTGGAATGGGGCGGGGGGAGACGAGCAGTACTTC. It yields the protein CAWNGAGGDEQYF.